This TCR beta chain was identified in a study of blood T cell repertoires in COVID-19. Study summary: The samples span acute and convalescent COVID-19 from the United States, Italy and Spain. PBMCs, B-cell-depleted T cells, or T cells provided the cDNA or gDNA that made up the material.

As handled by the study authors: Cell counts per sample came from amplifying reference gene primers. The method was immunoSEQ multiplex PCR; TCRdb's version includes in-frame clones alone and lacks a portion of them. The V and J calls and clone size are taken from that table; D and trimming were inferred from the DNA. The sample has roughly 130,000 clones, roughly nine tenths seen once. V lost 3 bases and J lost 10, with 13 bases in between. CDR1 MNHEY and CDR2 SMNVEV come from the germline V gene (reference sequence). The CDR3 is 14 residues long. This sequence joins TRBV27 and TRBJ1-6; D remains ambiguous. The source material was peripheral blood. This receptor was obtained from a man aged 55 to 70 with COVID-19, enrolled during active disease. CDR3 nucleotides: TGTGCCAGCAGTTTGTACCGAGTACAGTCACCCCTCCACTTT. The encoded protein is CASSLYRVQSPLHF.